Listed here are 20 T cell receptor beta chains from one sample, sequenced in a study of control samples from healthy donors and cancer patients. The table came from immunoSEQ multiplex PCR; TCRdb's copy has only in-frame clones and leaves some out. The top ten clones hold 0.58% of a sample with about 130,000 clones, around 92% of them seen once. The sample consisted of PBMCs. Receptors were obtained from an elderly man with head and neck cancer.

The rearrangement uses TRBV10-2 and TRBJ2-1; 9 nucleotides match TRBD2. CDR3 length equals 13 residues. Germline CDR1 reads WSHSY; CDR2 reads SAAADI. Unmatched junction bases numbered 3, after V lost 7 bases and J lost 5 bases. In DNA form, the CDR3 reads TGCGCCAGCACGGTAGCGGGGGACAATGAGCAGTTCTTC. Its translation is CASTVAGDNEQFF.

This chain links TRBV29-1 with TRBJ2-7, with TRBD2 as a possible D gene (6 bases). Germline CDR1 is SQVTM and CDR2 is ANQGSEA. Trimming shortened V by 4 bases and J by 5 bases, and 12 bases separated the two germline ends. There are 12 residues in the CDR3. In DNA form, the CDR3 reads TGCAGCGTTGGGAGGGACGGCCACGAGCAGTACTTC. It encodes CSVGRDGHEQYF.

CDR3 sequence: CASSTRTGDGYEQYF. DNA of the CDR3: TGTGCCAGCAGCACCCGGACAGGGGATGGATACGAGCAGTACTTC. The chain uses TRBV7-2 and TRBJ2-7; 9 bases are a match to TRBD1. Germline-derived CDR1 and CDR2 are SGHTA and FQGNSA. This CDR3 spans 15 amino acids. The V segment lost 5 bases and the J segment 4 bases; nucleotides outside the gene matches: 9.

V and J are TRBV5-1 and TRBJ1-4; D may be TRBD1 (6 bases). This CDR3 is built from 17 residues. V was pared by 4 bases and J by 4 bases, with 20 bases between. Germline assignment: CDR1 SGHRS and CDR2 YFSETQ. The CDR3 DNA reads as TGCGCCAGCAGCCCGGGGGCCGGCAGCATAATTAATGAAAAACTGTTTTTT. Protein product: CASSPGAGSIINEKLFF.

The chain recombines TRBV4-1 with TRBJ1-5, with D perhaps matching TRBD1 (5 bases). Deletions cut 1 base from V and 2 bases from J, with 12 bases between. CDR3 size: 16 residues. CDR1 and CDR2 (germline): MGHRA, YSYEKL. CDR3: CASSQVLRGGNQPQHF. CDR3 in DNA: TGCGCCAGCAGCCAAGTGCTGAGGGGTGGCAATCAGCCCCAGCATTTT.

The genes are TRBV28 and TRBJ1-6; 8 bases align to TRBD1. The CDR3 consists of 14 residues. Germline lookup yields CDR1 MDHEN and CDR2 SYDVKM. Trimming at V came to 6 bases and at J to 7 bases, leaving 5 bases not matched to a gene. The CDR3 DNA follows: TGTGCCAGCAGCGGGGGACAGGCGAATTCACCCCTCCACTTT. Protein: CASSGGQANSPLHF. Looking up the rest from reference TRBV28 and TRBJ1-6 gives the full variable domain: DVKVTQSSRYLVKRTGEKVFLECVQDMDHENMFWYRQDPGLGLRLIYFSYDVKMKEKGDIPEGYSVSREKKERFSLILESASTNQTSMYLCASSGGQANSPLHFGNGTRLTVT.

The CDR3 bases are TGTGCCAGTAGTCAACAGGCAAACTATGGCTACACCTTC. It specifies CASSQQANYGYTF. This chain connects TRBV19 to TRBJ1-2; D may be TRBD1 (5 bases). Germline V gives CDR1 LNHDA, CDR2 SQIVND (reference sequence). Trimming shortened V by 5 bases and J by 2 bases, and 9 bases separated the two germline ends. This CDR3 contains 13 residues.

The V and J genes are TRBV5-4 and TRBJ2-7; D ambiguous. The V end was cut by 2 bases, the J end by 0 bases, with 6 bases between. Germline values: CDR1 SGHNT, CDR2 YYREEE (reference sequence). CDR3 length equals 13 residues. The CDR3 reads CASSFGVSYEQYF. In DNA form, the CDR3 reads TGTGCCAGCAGCTTTGGGGTCTCCTACGAGCAGTACTTC.

This rearrangement joins TRBV6-5 to TRBJ1-5, with 8 nucleotides matching TRBD1. Unmatched junction bases numbered 7, after V lost 5 bases and J lost 10 bases. The CDR3 sequence is 13 residues long. The germline CDR1 and CDR2 sequences are MNHEY and SVGAGI. CDR3 DNA: TGTGCCAGCAGTCGAGGACAGGGAAGACCCCAGCATTTT. This encodes CASSRGQGRPQHF.

The DNA for the CDR3 is TGCGCCAGCAGCTTATCCGGTCCGGGGTTGGACACTGAAGCTTTCTTT. As protein: CASSLSGPGLDTEAFF. The rearrangement links TRBV5-1 to TRBJ1-1; D gene ambiguous. Germline-derived CDR1 and CDR2 are SGHRS and YFSETQ. Trimming left V 2 bases short and J 3 bases short, with 17 bases between. The CDR3 has 16 residues.

Remarks on this clone: This sample includes further DNA sequences coding for the same CDR3. This chain links TRBV3-1 (or the pseudogene TRBV3-2) with TRBJ2-5, with D perhaps being TRBD1 or TRBD2 (6 bases each). The germline gives CDR1 LGHDT, CDR2 YNNKEL (reference sequence). V was cut by 0 bases and J by 5 bases, with 10 bases left in between. This CDR3 spans 14 amino acids. The CDR3 nucleotides are TGTGCCAGCAGCCAAGATCGAGGGGGGGAGACCCAGTACTTC. It encodes CASSQDRGGETQYF.

This rearrangement joins TRBV4-1 to TRBJ1-5; D is unclear. Germline lookup yields CDR1 MGHRA and CDR2 YSYEKL. The CDR3 is 14 amino acids. V was trimmed by 5 bases and J by 4 bases, leaving 12 bases between them. The DNA of the CDR3 is TGCGCCAGCAGCTCCGGGCGTGAGAATCAGCCCCAGCATTTT. This encodes CASSSGRENQPQHF.

The CDR3 is CSSLSREGEKLFF. CDR3 DNA sequence: TGCAGCTCCCTCTCCAGGGAAGGTGAAAAACTGTTTTTT. V gene TRBV29-1 combines with J gene TRBJ1-4; possible D gene TRBD1, 5 bases. Trimming stripped 8 bases from V and 7 bases from J, with 17 bases between. The length of the CDR3 is 13 residues. The germline V gene has CDR1 SQVTM and CDR2 ANQGSEA.

The chain links TRBV10-1 to TRBJ1-2; D not resolved. The V gene lost 3 bases and the J gene lost 4 bases, with 9 bases spanning the gap. Germline V gene sequence: CDR1 WNHNN, CDR2 SYGVQD (reference sequence). The CDR3 spans 13 residues. Here the CDR3 reads CASSEAGIYGYTF. Here the CDR3 DNA reads TGCGCCAGCAGTGAAGCGGGGATCTATGGCTACACCTTC.

The rearrangement joins TRBV7-9 to TRBJ2-7; possible D gene TRBD1, 6 bases. Germline values: CDR1 SEHNR, CDR2 FQNEAQ (reference sequence). CDR3 length equals 14 residues. With 4 bases removed from V and 7 bases from J, the gap between germline ends came to 17 bases. This chain's CDR3 is CASSSGAHWWEQYF. The DNA of the CDR3 is TGTGCCAGCAGCTCAGGGGCTCACTGGTGGGAGCAGTACTTC.

The chain has TRBV25-1 and TRBJ1-5; 9 positions agree with TRBD1. The CDR3 consists of 14 residues. V lost 4 bases, J lost 6 bases, and 4 bases stayed unmatched. Germline V gene lookup returns CDR1 MGHDK and CDR2 SYGVNS. The CDR3 region has the DNA TGTGCCAGCAGTGGGACAGGGGAGAGTCAGCCCCAGCATTTT. Encoded protein: CASSGTGESQPQHF.

The J gene is TRBJ1-5, the V gene TRBV24-1, with 8 bases matching TRBD1. Trimming took 9 bases from V and 3 from J; bases not matched to a gene: 3. CDR1 and CDR2 (germline): KGHDR, SFDVKD. CDR3 size: 13 residues. CDR3 DNA: TGTGCCACCCAGGACAGGGACAATCAGCCCCAGCATTTT. This sequence encodes CATQDRDNQPQHF.

The CDR3: CASSVQITSYEQYF. The CDR3 region has the DNA TGTGCCAGCAGTGTACAGATAACTTCCTACGAGCAGTACTTC. This chain uses TRBV2 with TRBJ2-7, with D unclear. The CDR3 contains 14 residues. Looked up from germline, CDR1 is SNHLY and CDR2 is FYNNEI. V was cut by 4 bases and J by 1 base, with 11 bases left in between.

The chain joins TRBV7-6 to TRBJ2-1, with D unresolved. Germline values: CDR1 SGHVS, CDR2 FNYEAQ. There are 15 residues in the CDR3. Trimming removed 0 bases at V and 7 bases at J, with 13 bases between. CDR3 DNA sequence: TGTGCCAGCAGCTTAGCCCAAGGTGGAGTGAATGAGCAGTTCTTC. It encodes CASSLAQGGVNEQFF.

The CDR3 sequence is CSVAWWAGRETGELFF. The CDR3 DNA follows: TGCAGCGTTGCCTGGTGGGCGGGACGGGAGACCGGGGAGCTGTTTTTT. J is TRBJ2-2 and V is TRBV29-1; D is perhaps TRBD2 (6 bases). This CDR3 region has 16 residues. Trimming shortened V by 4 bases and J by 5 bases, and 20 bases separated the two germline ends. Germline CDR1 is SQVTM and CDR2 is ANQGSEA.